This T cell receptor beta chain was recovered during a study of blood T cell repertoires in COVID-19. Study information: From the United States, Italy and Spain came samples of acute and convalescent COVID-19. Nucleic acid was either cDNA or gDNA, and it came from T cells, B-cell-depleted T cells, or PBMCs.

Individuals aged about 18 to 90 years were recruited from approximately 22 US areas. Recovered Cohort 3 donors showed two negative PCRs, clearance, or symptom resolution. V trimming: 4 bases; J trimming: 9 bases; junction bases outside the gene matches: 14. The CDR3 has 17 residues. Germline lookup yields CDR1 SGHTA and CDR2 FQGNSA. TCRdb keeps only in-frame clones here, not all; method: immunoSEQ multiplex PCR. The table has about 130,000 clones, 80% to 90% seen once. V is TRBV7-2 and J is TRBJ2-1; 11 bases align to TRBD2. The material sequenced was PBMCs or T cells enriched from blood (not recorded which). The receptor's source is a woman aged 45-65 years who had recovered from COVID-19. The CDR3, as DNA: TGTGCCAGCAGCTCGCCGGGTGAGGTAGCGGGGGGGGCTGAGCAGTTCTTC. Encoded protein: CASSSPGEVAGGAEQFF.